Listed here are 2 T cell receptor beta chains from one sample, sequenced in a study of cytotoxic CD8 clonotypes in ibrutinib-treated CLL. Here immunoSEQ multiplex PCR was the method, and the copy in TCRdb shows in-frame clones only, minus some. The sample records roughly 200,000 clones, roughly three quarters being singletons. The sample consisted of PBMCs, taken after 12 months of ibrutinib treatment. The receptors derive from a human donor with chronic lymphocytic leukemia.

The chain recombines TRBV18 with TRBJ2-7; D remains ambiguous. This CDR3 has 14 residues. Trimming took off 6 bases at V and 2 bases at J, with 14 bases between the two ends. Germline lookup yields CDR1 KGHSH and CDR2 LQKENI. The CDR3 here is CASSVASGTYEQYF. CDR3 DNA: TGTGCCAGCTCCGTCGCCTCGGGTACCTACGAGCAGTACTTC.

J is TRBJ2-4 and V is TRBV6-5; D gene uncertain. CDR3 length: 15 residues. Germline V gives CDR1 MNHEY, CDR2 SVGAGI. Between the trimmed V and J ends, which lost 2 bases and 5 bases, there was a span of 13 bases. The CDR3 protein is CASSYQIPAQNIQYF. DNA for the CDR3: TGTGCCAGCAGTTACCAGATCCCGGCTCAAAACATTCAGTACTTC.